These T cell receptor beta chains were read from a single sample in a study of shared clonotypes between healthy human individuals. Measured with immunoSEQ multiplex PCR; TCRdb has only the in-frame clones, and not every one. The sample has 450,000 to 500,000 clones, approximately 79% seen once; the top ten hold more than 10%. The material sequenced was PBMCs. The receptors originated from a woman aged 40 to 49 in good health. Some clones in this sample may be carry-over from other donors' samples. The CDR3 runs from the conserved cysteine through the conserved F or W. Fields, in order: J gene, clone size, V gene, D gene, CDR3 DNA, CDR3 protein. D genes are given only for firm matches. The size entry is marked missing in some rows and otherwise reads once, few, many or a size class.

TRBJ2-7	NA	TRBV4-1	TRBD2	TGCGCCAGCAGCCAATATCGGCTAGCGGTGGTGTCGGAGCAGTACTTC	CASSQYRLAVVSEQYF
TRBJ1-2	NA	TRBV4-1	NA	TGCGCCAGCAGTCTAGAAGCGACAACGGGAATGCTGGGCTACACCTTC	CASSLEATTGMLGYTF
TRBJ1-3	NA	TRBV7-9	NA	TGTGCCAGCAGCTTCTTCATGAGCTCTGGAAACACCATATATTTT	CASSFFMSSGNTIYF
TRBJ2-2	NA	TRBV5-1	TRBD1	TGCGCCAGCAGCGCCTACAGGGGGCATAACACCGGGGAGCTGTTTTTT	CASSAYRGHNTGELFF
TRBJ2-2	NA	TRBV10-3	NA	TGTGCCAGCCGGGGGAACACCGGGGAGCTGTTTTTT	CASRGNTGELFF
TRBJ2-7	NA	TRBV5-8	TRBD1	TGTGCCAGCAGCTTGGGACAGGGCCCCTACGAGCAGTACTTC	CASSLGQGPYEQYF
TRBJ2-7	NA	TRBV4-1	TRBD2	TGCGCCAGCAGCCAAGGGGGACTAGGGGCCTACGAGCAGTACTTC	CASSQGGLGAYEQYF
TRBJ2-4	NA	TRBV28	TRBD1	TGTGCCAGCAGTATAACAGGGGCCAAGTCGTACATTCAGTACTTC	CASSITGAKSYIQYF
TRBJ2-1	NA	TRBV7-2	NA	TGTGCCAGCAGCTTAGAGGCAGGGCGCAATGAGCAGTTCTTC	CASSLEAGRNEQFF
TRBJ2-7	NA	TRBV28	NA	TGTGCCAGCACCTGGGGCCCCGAATCGGCCTACGAGCAGTACTTC	CASTWGPESAYEQYF
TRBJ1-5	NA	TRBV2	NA	TGTGCCAGCAGTGAGACAGATAGCAATCAGCCCCAGCATTTT	CASSETDSNQPQHF
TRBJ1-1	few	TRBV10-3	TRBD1	TGTGCCATCAGTGCCGGGACAGTGAACACTGAAGCTTTCTTT	CAISAGTVNTEAFF
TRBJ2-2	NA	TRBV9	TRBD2	TGTGCCAGCAGCCGTAGGACTAGCGGGGCCGGGGAGCTGTTTTTT	CASSRRTSGAGELFF
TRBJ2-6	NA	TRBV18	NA	TGTGCCAGCTCCCAAGCGGAGGGGGCCAACGTCCTGACTTTC	CASSQAEGANVLTF
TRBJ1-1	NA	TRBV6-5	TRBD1	TGTGCCAGCAGATCCCCACAGGGGAAAGCTTTCTTT	CASRSPQGKAFF
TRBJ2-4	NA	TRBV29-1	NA	TGCAGCGCAGTAGACTTAGCCAAAAACATTCAGTACTTC	CSAVDLAKNIQYF
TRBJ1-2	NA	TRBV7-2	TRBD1	TGTGCCAGCAGCAAAGGACAGGGAGAGTATGGCTACACCTTC	CASSKGQGEYGYTF
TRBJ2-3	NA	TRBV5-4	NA	TGTGCCAGCAGTCAACCGAGCGGAAAGAGCACAGATACGCAGTATTTT	CASSQPSGKSTDTQYF
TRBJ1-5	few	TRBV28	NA	TGTGCCAGTCCCAATAGCAATCAGCCCCAGCATTTT	CASPNSNQPQHF
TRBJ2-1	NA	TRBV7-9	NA	TGTGCCAGCAGCTTAGTCCCGGCTGGCCTGGGGAATGAGCAGTTCTTC	CASSLVPAGLGNEQFF
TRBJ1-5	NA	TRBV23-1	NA	TGCGCCAGCAGTCTCACACTTAGCAATCAGCCCCAGCATTTT	CASSLTLSNQPQHF
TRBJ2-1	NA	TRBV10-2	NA	TGCGCCAGCAGTGAAGTCTATGAGCAGTTCTTC	CASSEVYEQFF
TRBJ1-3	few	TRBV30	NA	TGTGCCTGGGGGGACCTCGGAAGCTCTGGAAACACCATATATTTT	CAWGDLGSSGNTIYF
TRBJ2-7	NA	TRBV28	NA	TGTGCCAGCAGTTTACCGGGGCTCTACGAGCAGTACTTC	CASSLPGLYEQYF
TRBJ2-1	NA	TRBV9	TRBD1	TGTGCCAGCAGTTTTGGACAGGGGGCGCCGAATGAGCAGTTCTTC	CASSFGQGAPNEQFF
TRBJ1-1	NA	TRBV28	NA	TGTGCCAGCAGTTTACTCGGTGCTGAAGCTTTCTTT	CASSLLGAEAFF
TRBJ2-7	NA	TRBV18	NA	TGTGCCAGCTCACCGCGTGCAGGGTCATCCTACGAGCAGTACTTC	CASSPRAGSSYEQYF
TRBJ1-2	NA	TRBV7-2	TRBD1	TGTGCCAGCAGCTTAGAGGGACAGGGAGCGAACTATGGCTACACCTTC	CASSLEGQGANYGYTF
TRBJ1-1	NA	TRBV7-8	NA	TGTGCCAGCAGCCCCCCCAGTCAGGTGAACACTGAAGCTTTCTTT	CASSPPSQVNTEAFF
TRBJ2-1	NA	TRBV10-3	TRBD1	TGTGCCAGTGCCGGGACAGGGACGTTCAATGAGCAGTTCTTC	CASAGTGTFNEQFF
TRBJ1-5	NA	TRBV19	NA	TGTGCCAGTAGGACTTCCCCGGGCAGTAATCAGCCCCAGCATTTT	CASRTSPGSNQPQHF
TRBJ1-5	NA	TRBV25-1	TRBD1	TGTGCCAGCAGTGAATTAGGGGGACAGGGTTGGGGTCAGCCCCAGCATTTT	CASSELGGQGWGQPQHF
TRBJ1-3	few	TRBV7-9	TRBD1	TGTGCCAGCGGCACGGACAGGATCACTGGAAACACCATATATTTT	CASGTDRITGNTIYF
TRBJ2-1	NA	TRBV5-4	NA	TGTGCCAGCAGCCAATCATCCTGGAGTTCCTACAATGAGCAGTTCTTC	CASSQSSWSSYNEQFF
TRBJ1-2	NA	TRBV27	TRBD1	TGTGCCAGCACCCACGGGACAGGCTATGGCTACACCTTC	CASTHGTGYGYTF
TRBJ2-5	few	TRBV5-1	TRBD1	TGCGCCAGCAGCCTTACCGGGACAGGGGAAAAGACCCAGTACTTC	CASSLTGTGEKTQYF
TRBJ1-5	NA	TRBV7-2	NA	TGTGCCAGCAGCGGCCCCGGGACGGGATATAGCAATCAGCCCCAGCATTTT	CASSGPGTGYSNQPQHF
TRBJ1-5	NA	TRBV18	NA	TGTGCCAGCTCACCAGTGAGGGAGAGCAATCAGCCCCAGCATTTT	CASSPVRESNQPQHF
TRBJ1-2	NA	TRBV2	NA	TGTGCCAGCAGTCCCCAAGTTTACTATGGCTACACCTTC	CASSPQVYYGYTF
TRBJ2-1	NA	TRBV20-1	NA	TGCAGTGCTGGAATAGACAATGAGCAGTTCTTC	CSAGIDNEQFF
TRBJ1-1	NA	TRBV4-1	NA	TGCGCCAGCAGCCGGGGACCCGGGACGGCAAACACTGAAGCCTTCTTT	CASSRGPGTANTEAFF
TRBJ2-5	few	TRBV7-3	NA	TGTGCCAGCAGCAAGGGAGTAGGTGAGACCCAGTACTTC	CASSKGVGETQYF
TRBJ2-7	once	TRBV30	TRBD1	TGTGCCTGGGAGGACAGGACGAAACCCTACGAGCAGTACTTC	CAWEDRTKPYEQYF
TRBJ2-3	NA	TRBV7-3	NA	TGTGCCAGCAGCTTAACCGGAAACACAGATACGCAGTATTTT	CASSLTGNTDTQYF
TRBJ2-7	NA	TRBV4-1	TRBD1	TGCGCCAGCAGCTTGGGACCAGGGGGCTCCTACGAGCAGTACTTC	CASSLGPGGSYEQYF
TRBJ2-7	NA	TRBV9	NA	TGTGCCAGCAGCGTAGAGAAAGTTTCCTACGAGCAGTACTTC	CASSVEKVSYEQYF
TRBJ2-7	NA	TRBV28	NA	TGTGCCAGCAGTTCGGGGGCCAGGGTTTACGAGCAGTACTTC	CASSSGARVYEQYF
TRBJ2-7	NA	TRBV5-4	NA	TGTGCCAGCAGCTTTAGCTTGGCGCCCGCCTACGAGCAGTACTTC	CASSFSLAPAYEQYF
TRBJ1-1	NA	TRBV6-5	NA	TGTGCCAGCAGTTACTGGGGAGACGCTGAAGCTTTCTTT	CASSYWGDAEAFF
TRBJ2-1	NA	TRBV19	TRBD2	TGTGCCAGTAGTAAGCCTAGCGGGAGACTATACAATGAGCAGTTCTTC	CASSKPSGRLYNEQFF
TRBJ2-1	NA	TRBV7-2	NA	TGTGCCAGCAACCCCTGGCGCCGCTCCTACAATGAGCAGTTCTTC	CASNPWRRSYNEQFF